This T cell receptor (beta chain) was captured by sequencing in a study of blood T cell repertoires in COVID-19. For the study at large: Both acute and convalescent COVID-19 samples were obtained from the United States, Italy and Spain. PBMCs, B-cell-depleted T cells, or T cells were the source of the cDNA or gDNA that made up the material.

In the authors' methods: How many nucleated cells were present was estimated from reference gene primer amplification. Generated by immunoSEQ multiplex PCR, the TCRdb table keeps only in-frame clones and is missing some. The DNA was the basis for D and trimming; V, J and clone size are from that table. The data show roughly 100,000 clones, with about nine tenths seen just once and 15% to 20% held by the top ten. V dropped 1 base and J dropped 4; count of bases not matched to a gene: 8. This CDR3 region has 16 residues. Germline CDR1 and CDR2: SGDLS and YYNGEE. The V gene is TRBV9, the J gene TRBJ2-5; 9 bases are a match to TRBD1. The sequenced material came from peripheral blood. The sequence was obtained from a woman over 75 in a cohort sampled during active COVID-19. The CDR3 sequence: CASSVLGQGIGETQYF. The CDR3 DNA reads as TGTGCCAGCAGCGTATTGGGACAGGGTATCGGAGAGACCCAGTACTTC.